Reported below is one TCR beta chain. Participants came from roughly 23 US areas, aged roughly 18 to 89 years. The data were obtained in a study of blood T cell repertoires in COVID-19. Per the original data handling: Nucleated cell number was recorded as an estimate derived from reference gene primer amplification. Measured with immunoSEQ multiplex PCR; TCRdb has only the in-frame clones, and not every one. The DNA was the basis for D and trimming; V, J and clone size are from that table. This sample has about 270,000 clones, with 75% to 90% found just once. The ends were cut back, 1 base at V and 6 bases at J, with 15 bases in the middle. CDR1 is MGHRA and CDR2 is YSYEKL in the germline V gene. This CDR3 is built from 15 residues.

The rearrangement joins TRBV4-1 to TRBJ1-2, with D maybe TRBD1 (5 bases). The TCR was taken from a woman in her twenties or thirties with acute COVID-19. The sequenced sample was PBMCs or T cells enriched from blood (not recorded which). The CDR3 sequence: CASSQAATVNDGYTF. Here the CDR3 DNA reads TGCGCCAGCAGCCAAGCAGCGACAGTAAACGATGGCTACACCTTC.